This T cell receptor beta chain originates from a study of spatial heterogeneity in lung cancer. General observations from the study: The study found that expanded intratumoral alpha and beta TCR counts tracked tumor mutation counts.

This clonotype was counted ten times or more. The target antigen is unknown. MiXCR, run by TCRdb on the 5' RACE reads, gives a single entry per CDR3 protein. The profile shows about 27,000 distinct CDR3 sequences, less than 9% of them singletons. Time point of the sample: sample taken at primary tumor resection. Whole RNA came from tumor, nontumor lung or frozen PBMC and was sequenced without being sorted. Germline-derived CDR1 and CDR2 are SGHRS and YFSETQ. The V end was cut by 4 bases, the J end by 6 bases, with 17 bases between. This CDR3 spans 14 amino acids. The sample here was lung tumor tissue, taken at surgery. The rearrangement uses TRBV5-1 and TRBJ2-7; D is unresolved. This TCR derives from a male donor with early-stage non-small cell lung cancer. The chain's CDR3 is CASSKEEGLGEQYF. CDR3 DNA: TGCGCCAGCAGCAAAGAGGAAGGGCTAGGCGAGCAGTACTTC.